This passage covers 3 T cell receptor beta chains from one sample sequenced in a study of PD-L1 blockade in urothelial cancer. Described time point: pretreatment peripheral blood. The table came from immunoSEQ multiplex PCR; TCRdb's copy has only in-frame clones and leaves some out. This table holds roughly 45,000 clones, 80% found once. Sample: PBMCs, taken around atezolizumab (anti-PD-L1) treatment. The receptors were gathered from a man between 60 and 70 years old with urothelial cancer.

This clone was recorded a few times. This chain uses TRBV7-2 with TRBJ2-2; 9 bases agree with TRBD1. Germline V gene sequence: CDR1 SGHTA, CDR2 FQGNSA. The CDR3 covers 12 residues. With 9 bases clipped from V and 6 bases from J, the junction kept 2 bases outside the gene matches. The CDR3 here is CASTGGPGELFF. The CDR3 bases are TGTGCCAGTACAGGGGGCCCCGGGGAGCTGTTTTTT.

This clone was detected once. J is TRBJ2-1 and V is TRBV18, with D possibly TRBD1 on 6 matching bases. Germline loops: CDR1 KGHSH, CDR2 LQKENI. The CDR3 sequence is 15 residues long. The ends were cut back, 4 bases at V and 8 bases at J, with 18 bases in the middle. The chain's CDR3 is CASSLQGLGSDEQFF. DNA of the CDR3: TGTGCCAGCTCACTACAGGGCCTCGGTAGCGATGAGCAGTTCTTC. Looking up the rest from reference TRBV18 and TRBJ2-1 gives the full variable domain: NAGVMQNPRHLVRRRGQEARLRCSPMKGHSHVYWYRQLPEEGLKFMVYLQKENIIDESGMPKERFSAEFPKEGPSILRIQQVVRGDSAAYFCASSLQGLGSDEQFFGPGTRLTVL.

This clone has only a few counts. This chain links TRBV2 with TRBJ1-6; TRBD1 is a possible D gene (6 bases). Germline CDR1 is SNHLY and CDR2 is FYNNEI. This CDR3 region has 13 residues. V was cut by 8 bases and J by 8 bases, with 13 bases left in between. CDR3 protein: CASLTDRDSPLHF. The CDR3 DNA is TGTGCCAGCCTGACGGACAGAGATTCACCCCTCCACTTT.